A single TCR beta chain is shown here with its context. This entry comes from a study of blood T cell repertoires in COVID-19. Study in general: The United States, Italy and Spain provided the acute and convalescent COVID-19 samples. T cells, B-cell-depleted T cells, or PBMCs provided the cDNA or gDNA that served as material.

Measured with immunoSEQ multiplex PCR; TCRdb has only the in-frame clones, and not every one. The table lists 450,000 to 500,000 clones, roughly 88% of them singletons. The CDR3 covers 14 residues. V shed 4 bases, J shed 2 bases, and the junction held 6 bases outside the gene matches. The germline V gene has CDR1 SGHRS and CDR2 YFSETQ. The J gene is TRBJ2-7, the V gene TRBV5-1; 7 nucleotides match TRBD1. Sequencing used peripheral blood. This sequence was found in a human donor in a cohort sampled during active COVID-19. The CDR3 sequence is CASSGPGQTYEQYF. DNA for the CDR3: TGCGCCAGCAGCGGGCCGGGACAGACCTACGAGCAGTACTTC.